The T cell receptor beta chain described here comes from a study of T cells in Graves' hyperthyroidism and ophthalmopathy. Study outcomes and limitations: Most thyroid clonotypes with frequency above 0.001 were detected in blood. The model made its ophthalmopathy prediction, and onset followed a median approximately six months later.

This clonotype came up many times. What it binds is not known. RNA transcripts gave rise to amplified TCR beta CDR3 regions. First-round RT-PCR of the TCR CDR3 relied on the HTBI primer set. TCRdb processed the multiplex PCR reads anew with MiXCR; each CDR3 protein has one entry. The sample shows 400,000 to 500,000 distinct CDR3 sequences, 14% to 15% of them seen only once. Each ophthalmopathy patient scored at least 3 on the Clinical Activity Score and at least 4 on NOSPECS grade, with duration under 3 months. Diagnosing involved the use of clinical symptoms, serum thyroxine and TRAb, thyroid ultrasound and orbital computed tomography. The germline V gene has CDR1 LGHDT and CDR2 YNNKEL (reference sequence). The CDR3 length is 15 residues. With 2 bases clipped from V and 2 bases from J, the junction kept 3 bases outside the gene matches.

Sequenced sample: blood. The TCR originated in a man aged 18 to 30 with Graves' ophthalmopathy. The genes are TRBV3-1 and TRBJ2-7; the match to TRBD2 covers 10 bases. In DNA form, the CDR3 reads TGTGCCAGCAGCCAAATAGCGGGAGGCCCCTACGAGCAGTACTTC. Translation: CASSQIAGGPYEQYF.